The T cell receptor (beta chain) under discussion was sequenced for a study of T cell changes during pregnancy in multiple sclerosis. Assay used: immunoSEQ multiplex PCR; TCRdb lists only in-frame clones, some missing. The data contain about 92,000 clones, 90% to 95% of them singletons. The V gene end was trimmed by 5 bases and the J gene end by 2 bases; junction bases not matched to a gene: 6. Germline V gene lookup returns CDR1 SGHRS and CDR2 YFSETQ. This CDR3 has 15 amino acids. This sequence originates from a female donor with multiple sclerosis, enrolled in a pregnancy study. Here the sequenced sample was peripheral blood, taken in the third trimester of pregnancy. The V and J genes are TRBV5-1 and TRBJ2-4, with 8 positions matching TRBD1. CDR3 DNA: TGCGCCAGCAGGCCGGACAGGGTGACCAAAAACATTCAGTACTTC. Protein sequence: CASRPDRVTKNIQYF.